This TCR beta chain was profiled in a study of T cell responses to AZD1222 COVID-19 vaccine. As for the study in general: Whether given at about 4 or about 12 weeks, second doses were pooled. Study conclusions and caveats: It was only after the peak T cell response that any repertoires were sampled.

Using immunoSEQ multiplex PCR, the repertoire was profiled, and TCRdb retains in-frame clones only, with some absent. The sample has about 150,000 clones; approximately 83% are singletons. The V and J ends lost 4 bases and 2 bases respectively, with 11 bases between them. The CDR3 consists of 14 residues. Germline lookup yields CDR1 LGHDT and CDR2 YNNKEL (reference sequence). About this clone itself: Its matching antigen is unknown.

The chain uses TRBV3-1 (or the pseudogene TRBV3-2) and TRBJ1-2; D uncertain. The source was peripheral blood, collected on day 0 of AZD1222 vaccination. This TCR came from an adult in good health. The CDR3 DNA follows: TGTGCCAGCAGCCCGGGCGGCTCGAACTATGGCTACACCTTC. Its translation: CASSPGGSNYGYTF.